Following are 27 T cell receptor beta chains from one sample sequenced in a study of cytomegalovirus exposure and HLA in healthy donors. PCR primers comprised 60 Vbeta and 13 Jbeta primers. Only in-frame clones appear in the TCRdb table, and some are missing; sequencing was by immunoSEQ multiplex PCR. The repertoire includes about 200,000 clones, 70% to 85% of them detected once, and approximately 0.092% sits in the top ten. Sequencing input: PBMCs. Receptors were obtained from a boy aged 2 to 10 in good health and CMV-seronegative.

For this clone: The junction and the germline gene differ at one end; a read error may be behind it. This chain connects TRBV5-5 to TRBJ2-5; TRBD2 matches 8 bases. This CDR3 is built from 15 residues. CDR1 is SGHKS, CDR2 YYEKEE, per germline (reference sequence). The CDR3 nucleotides are TGTGCCAGCAGCTTGCCGGCGGGGGGCCAAGGGACCCAGTACTTC. Its translation: CASSLPAGGQGTQYF. Combining the CDR3 with reference TRBV5-5 and TRBJ2-5 gives the whole variable domain DAGVTQSPTHLIKTRGQQVTLRCSPISGHKSVSWYQQVLGQGPQFIFQYYEKEERGRGNFPDRFSARQFPNYSSELNVNALLLGDSALYLCASSLPAGGQGTQYFGPGTRLLVL.

The rearrangement uses TRBV7-2 and TRBJ2-5, with D unresolved. Germline-derived CDR1 and CDR2 are SGHTA and FQGNSA. Trimming stripped 6 bases from V and 7 bases from J, with 15 bases between. The CDR3 has 13 residues. DNA of the CDR3: TGTGCCAGCAGTCGCCCACCCCGCGGGACCCAGTACTTC. The encoded protein is CASSRPPRGTQYF.

The rearrangement uses TRBV19 and TRBJ1-5; D is unclear. The CDR3 contains 16 residues. Germline CDR1 reads LNHDA; CDR2 reads SQIVND (reference sequence). With 7 bases removed from V and 0 bases from J, the gap between germline ends came to 16 bases. The CDR3 protein is CASTWDGGHSNQPQHF. DNA for the CDR3: TGTGCCAGTACTTGGGATGGAGGCCATAGCAATCAGCCCCAGCATTTT.

This clone was observed a few times. This chain uses TRBV4-1 with TRBJ1-2; D is uncertain. The germline V gene encodes CDR1 MGHRA and CDR2 YSYEKL. CDR3 length equals 15 residues. V lost 4 bases and J 4 bases, leaving 16 bases between the germline ends. The DNA for the CDR3 is TGCGCCAGCAGCCCTAGCCGATCGTCTGGCTATGGCTACACCTTC. It is translated as CASSPSRSSGYGYTF.

The V and J genes are TRBV7-2 and TRBJ1-2; TRBD1 aligns across 9 bases. V was pared by 3 bases and J by 7 bases, with 3 bases of the junction left unmatched. From germline, CDR1 is SGHTA and CDR2 FQGNSA. There are 13 residues in the CDR3. The CDR3 DNA reads TGTGCCAGCAGCTTGGACAGGGGCGGTGGCTACACCTTC. Amino acid sequence: CASSLDRGGGYTF.

The chain uses TRBV10-3 and TRBJ1-3, with D unclear. This CDR3 has 13 residues. Germline V gene lookup returns CDR1 ENHRY and CDR2 SYGVKD. The V end was cut by 11 bases, the J end by 0 bases, with 11 bases between. The CDR3 reads CASKTFSGNTIYF. DNA for the CDR3: TGTGCCTCCAAGACTTTCTCTGGAAACACCATATATTTT.

The chain joins TRBV19 to TRBJ1-5, with 11 bases fitting TRBD1. The germline V gene has CDR1 LNHDA and CDR2 SQIVND (reference sequence). The V gene end was trimmed by 5 bases and the J gene end by 5 bases; junction bases not matched to a gene: 11. This CDR3 has 17 residues. DNA of the CDR3: TGTGCCAGTAGTCAAACCCGGGACAGGGGGGGACATCAGCCCCAGCATTTT. Encoded protein: CASSQTRDRGGHQPQHF.

This clone has a handful of counts. The rearrangement links TRBV9 to TRBJ1-1, with D perhaps TRBD1 (5 bases). Trimming pared 0 bases from V and 5 bases from J, leaving 11 bases between. CDR1 SGDLS and CDR2 YYNGEE come from the germline V gene. This CDR3 is 14 amino acids long. The CDR3 sequence: CASSVDGGRTEAFF. The CDR3 nucleotides are TGTGCCAGCAGCGTAGATGGGGGGAGGACTGAAGCTTTCTTT.

The chain has TRBV2 and TRBJ1-6, with D hard to call. CDR3 length equals 14 residues. V was trimmed by 4 bases and J by 9 bases, leaving 13 bases between them. Germline V lookup: CDR1 SNHLY, CDR2 FYNNEI. CDR3 in amino acids: CASSGQAEGSPLHF. For the CDR3, the DNA is TGTGCCAGCAGTGGGCAGGCGGAGGGTTCACCCCTCCACTTT.

The rearrangement joins TRBV15 to TRBJ2-3, with D perhaps TRBD2 (7 bases). This CDR3 region has 17 residues. Germline V lookup: CDR1 LNHNV, CDR2 YYDKDF (reference sequence). V lost 8 bases and J 1 base, leaving 22 bases between the germline ends. CDR3 in amino acids: CATRTAGSLYGTDTQYF. For the CDR3, the DNA is TGTGCCACCCGGACAGCGGGGTCTTTATATGGCACAGATACGCAGTATTTT.

The rearrangement uses TRBV29-1 and TRBJ1-3; D gene uncertain. V lost 4 bases and J 4 bases, leaving 14 bases between the germline ends. The CDR3 loop spans 14 amino acids. Per germline, CDR1 SQVTM and CDR2 ANQGSEA. In DNA form, the CDR3 reads TGCAGCGTTGGCGGGTTGGGTTTAGGAAACACCATATATTTT. This codes for CSVGGLGLGNTIYF.

This clone was seen more than once but under ten times. This chain links TRBV6-6 with TRBJ2-7, with 7 bases aligning to TRBD1. V shed 6 bases, J shed 4 bases, and the junction held 3 bases outside the gene matches. Germline CDR1 MNHNY, CDR2 SVGAGI (reference sequence). This CDR3 region has 12 residues. CDR3 amino acids: CASSLTGYEQYF. The CDR3 region has the DNA TGTGCCAGCAGCCTGACAGGGTACGAGCAGTACTTC.

The V call is TRBV27, the J call TRBJ2-5; possibly TRBD1 for D (6 bases). The DNA end favors TRBJ2-7, so the J call may be wrong. This CDR3 is 13 amino acids long. Germline CDR1 is MNHEY and CDR2 is SMNVEV (reference sequence). This CDR3 reads CASSLDSQGEQYF. In DNA form, the CDR3 reads TGTGCCAGCAGTTTGGACAGTCAAGGCGAGCAGTACTTC.

The gene calls are TRBV23-1 and TRBJ1-3; 8 nucleotides align to TRBD1. TRBV23-1 is placed among ORFs of uncertain function. There are 17 residues in the CDR3. V lost 4 bases to trimming and J lost 0 bases; unmatched junction nucleotides: 8. The CDR3 reads CASSPLRQGTSGNTIYF. CDR3 coding DNA: TGCGCCAGCAGTCCCCTACGACAGGGGACCTCTGGAAACACCATATATTTT.

CDR3 sequence (DNA): TGTGCCAGCAGTTCCGGGACAGGGGGCGCAGGGGCTGGCTACACCTTC. Encoded protein: CASSSGTGGAGAGYTF. The rearrangement uses TRBV2 and TRBJ1-2; 12 bases are shared with TRBD1. CDR3 length: 16 amino acids. Per germline, CDR1 SNHLY and CDR2 FYNNEI. Trimming took 5 bases from V and 7 from J; bases not matched to a gene: 11.

This clone has just a few counts. V usage is TRBV19 and J usage is TRBJ2-2; D may be TRBD2 (7 bases). This CDR3 region has 15 residues. V lost 1 base and J lost 6, with 12 bases in between. Germline CDR1 LNHDA, CDR2 SQIVND (reference sequence). The CDR3 loop is CASSIGRGGPGELFF. The DNA of the CDR3 is TGTGCCAGTAGTATAGGAAGGGGGGGCCCCGGGGAGCTGTTTTTT.

This clone was picked up one time. The chain is built from TRBV5-1 and TRBJ2-2, with 11 bases identical to TRBD2. J was trimmed by 3 bases and V by 1 base; bases with no gene match: 2. Looked up from germline, CDR1 is SGHRS and CDR2 is YFSETQ. The CDR3 length is 16 residues. The CDR3 sequence: CASSLLAGGHTGELFF. The CDR3 nucleotides read TGCGCCAGCAGCTTGCTAGCGGGGGGACACACCGGGGAGCTGTTTTTT.

The chain is built from TRBV9 and TRBJ2-7; TRBD2 matches at 10 bases. There are 16 residues in the CDR3. CDR1 and CDR2 from the germline V gene are SGDLS and YYNGEE. J lost 0 bases, V lost 0 bases, and 3 bases had no gene match. Written as DNA, the CDR3 is TGTGCCAGCAGCGTAGCCCCTAGCGGGGGCTCCTACGAGCAGTACTTC. As protein: CASSVAPSGGSYEQYF.

V is TRBV7-9 and J is TRBJ1-2; TRBD1 is a possible D gene (5 bases). Looked up from germline, CDR1 is SEHNR and CDR2 is FQNEAQ (reference sequence). The CDR3 is made up of 14 amino acids. Trimming took 3 bases from V and 3 from J, leaving 11 bases between them. Here the CDR3 DNA reads TGTGCCAGCAGCTTGACAGCACAGCACTATGGCTACACCTTC. Protein sequence: CASSLTAQHYGYTF.

The V call is TRBV7-8, the J call TRBJ2-2, with D possibly matching TRBD1 (5 bases). From germline, CDR1 is SGHVS and CDR2 FQNEAQ. The germline V and J ends were trimmed by 4 bases and 3 bases, with 9 bases remaining between them. This CDR3 comprises 14 residues. The CDR3 reads CASSSRQYTGELFF. DNA for the CDR3: TGTGCCAGCAGCTCGCGACAGTACACCGGGGAGCTGTTTTTT.

Written as DNA, the CDR3 is TGTGCCAGCAGTTACCTGACAGATTCTCCCAATCAGCCCCAGCATTTT. Its translation is CASSYLTDSPNQPQHF. The chain employs TRBV6-6 and TRBJ1-5; the D gene is possibly TRBD1 (5 bases). The CDR3 extends over 16 amino acids. Trimming shortened V by 2 bases and J by 3 bases, and 14 bases separated the two germline ends. Germline CDR1 reads MNHNY; CDR2 reads SVGAGI (reference sequence).

V usage is TRBV6-6 and J usage is TRBJ1-1; TRBD1 might be the D (5 bases). The CDR3 totals 15 residues. Germline V gives CDR1 MNHNY, CDR2 SVGAGI (reference sequence). Trimming cost V 5 bases and J 4 bases, with 17 bases left between them. The CDR3 here is CASSTTTGGGTEAFF. The CDR3 region has the DNA TGTGCCAGCAGTACGACGACGGGGGGGGGCACTGAAGCTTTCTTT.

The chain carries TRBV4-3 and TRBJ2-6; 9 bases map to TRBD2. There are 21 residues in the CDR3. The J segment lost 3 bases and the V segment lost 0 bases, leaving 15 bases of the junction unmatched. Germline CDR1 LGHNA, CDR2 YSLEER. CDR3: CASSQDWGAGGGAHGANVLTF. CDR3 DNA: TGCGCCAGCAGCCAAGATTGGGGCGCGGGCGGGGGGGCCCATGGGGCCAACGTCCTGACTTTC.

This clone was recorded a few times. The rearrangement uses TRBV6-6 and TRBJ1-1; 7 bases are a match to TRBD1. Germline lookup yields CDR1 MNHNY and CDR2 SVGAGI (reference sequence). The CDR3 consists of 11 residues. V gave up 6 bases and J gave up 7 bases; unmatched junction bases: 2. The CDR3 reads CASRDRVEAFF. The DNA for the CDR3 is TGTGCCAGCAGAGACAGGGTTGAAGCTTTCTTT.

The CDR3 coding sequence is TGTGCCAGCTCACCACTAGGAGACCAGCCCCAGCATTTT. This translates into CASSPLGDQPQHF. V and J are TRBV18 and TRBJ1-5; D not certain. The V gene lost 1 base and the J gene lost 7 bases, with 8 bases spanning the gap. CDR3 length: 13 amino acids. Germline CDR1 KGHSH, CDR2 LQKENI.

This chain connects TRBV29-1 to TRBJ1-2, with D possibly matching TRBD1 (5 bases). V lost 6 bases and J 0 bases, leaving 14 bases between the germline ends. The CDR3 covers 14 residues. Germline-derived CDR1 and CDR2 are SQVTM and ANQGSEA. The CDR3 reads CSVPPDRTNYGYTF. The CDR3 DNA reads TGCAGCGTCCCCCCTGACAGAACTAACTATGGCTACACCTTC.

J is TRBJ2-7 and V is TRBV12-5; the match to TRBD1 covers 9 bases. CDR1 LGHNT and CDR2 FRNRAP come from the germline V gene. The V segment lost 0 bases and the J segment 5 bases; nucleotides outside the gene matches: 8. The CDR3 covers 16 residues. CDR3 protein: CASGLVPRDRVHEQYF. The CDR3 DNA reads as TGTGCTAGTGGTTTGGTACCCCGGGACAGGGTACACGAGCAGTACTTC.